Included here is one T cell receptor beta chain sequence, with context. What it binds is not known. These data are taken from a study of OX40 agonist ivuxolimab in advanced cancers. Overall study results and limits: Compared with others, partial responders at 0.1-3.0 mg/kg displayed clonal expansion among the lowest. The authors also found low normalized T-cell clonal expansion in some nonresponders. It was not determined which antigens were specifically recognized by the peripheral T cells that had undergone clonal expansion.

Profiling relied on immunoSEQ multiplex PCR, and the TCRdb table lists in-frame clones only, not all of them. Here the sample spans around 97,000 clones, under 90% being singletons. With baseline, cycle 4 day 1, and cycle 7 day 1 as timepoints, blood was sampled. The V gene lost 5 bases and the J gene lost 4 bases, with 17 bases spanning the gap. The CDR3 sequence is 15 residues long. The germline gives CDR1 MNHEY, CDR2 SMNVEV (reference sequence). The sample was CD4+ or CD8+ T cells sorted from blood, taken in a trial of the OX40 agonist ivuxolimab. The V call is TRBV27, the J call TRBJ1-2, with TRBD1 as a possible D gene (6 bases). The receptor was derived from an adult with an advanced solid tumor such as melanoma, head and neck, liver or kidney cancer. CDR3 sequence reads: CASSPRGARGYGYTF. In DNA, the CDR3 is TGTGCCAGCAGTCCTAGGGGGGCGCGCGGCTATGGCTACACCTTC.